Each of the 9 T cell receptor beta chains below was sequenced from the same sample in a study of T cell changes during pregnancy in multiple sclerosis. The data were produced by immunoSEQ multiplex PCR, yet TCRdb's version contains in-frame clones alone and is incomplete. In the table there are fewer than 20,000 clones, more than 70% of which are singletons. The sequencing here drew on CD8+ T cells from peripheral blood mononuclear cells, taken after pregnancy. These receptors came from a female donor with multiple sclerosis, enrolled in a pregnancy study.

Only one count was recorded for this clone. The J gene is TRBJ2-7, the V gene TRBV5-5, with 10 bases that match TRBD1. CDR1 and CDR2 from the germline V gene are SGHKS and YYEKEE (reference sequence). With V trimmed by 6 bases and J by 5 bases, 11 bases remained unmatched. This CDR3 contains 15 residues. The CDR3 DNA is TGTGCCAGCAAGTTGACAGGGGGCGGATTGGACGAGCAGTACTTC. This sequence encodes CASKLTGGGLDEQYF.

This chain connects TRBV27 to TRBJ1-1; 7 positions agree with TRBD1. The CDR3 has 12 residues. Unmatched junction bases numbered 2, after V lost 6 bases and J lost 4 bases. From germline, CDR1 is MNHEY and CDR2 SMNVEV (reference sequence). CDR3 in amino acids: CASRTGPTEAFF. The CDR3 coding sequence is TGTGCCAGCAGGACAGGGCCCACTGAAGCTTTCTTT.

V and J are TRBV18 and TRBJ2-7; D call uncertain. The germline V gene has CDR1 KGHSH and CDR2 LQKENI. Trimming removed 0 bases at V and 3 bases at J, with 9 bases between. CDR3 length: 14 amino acids. The CDR3 bases are TGTGCCAGCTCACCACCGGTGGCAGACTACGAGCAGTACTTC. Translation: CASSPPVADYEQYF.

The V call is TRBV4-3, the J call TRBJ2-7, with 11 bases matching TRBD2. CDR3 length equals 16 residues. V shed 4 bases and J 3 bases; nucleotides not matched to a gene: 8. CDR1 and CDR2 from the germline V gene are LGHNA and YSLEER. In nucleotides, the CDR3 is TGCGCCAGCAGCCCCTCTACGACTAGCGGGGTCTACGAGCAGTACTTC. Translated: CASSPSTTSGVYEQYF.

This chain uses TRBV11-3 with TRBJ1-2, with D maybe TRBD1 (6 bases). The CDR3 has 16 amino acids. In germline, CDR1 is SGHNT, CDR2 YENEEA. The V end was cut by 5 bases, the J end by 0 bases, with 16 bases between. The CDR3 is CASSARTGNPNYGYTF. The CDR3 nucleotides read TGTGCCAGCAGCGCAAGAACAGGGAACCCTAACTATGGCTACACCTTC.

The rearrangement uses TRBV27 and TRBJ1-2; 10 bases line up with TRBD1. CDR1 and CDR2 from the germline V gene are MNHEY and SMNVEV (reference sequence). Unmatched junction bases numbered 13, after V lost 5 bases and J lost 7 bases. This CDR3 region has 16 residues. Here the CDR3 DNA reads TGTGCCAGCAGTATGGGGACAGGGGTAGAAGTTGGTGGCTACACCTTC. This sequence encodes CASSMGTGVEVGGYTF.

This clone has only one observation. The chain joins TRBV19 to TRBJ2-1; TRBD2 aligns across 8 bases. The V and J ends lost 3 bases and 1 base, in that order; junction bases with no gene match: 11. Germline V CDR1 and CDR2: LNHDA, SQIVND (reference sequence). The CDR3 loop spans 18 amino acids. The CDR3 here is CASSMGIAGRGSYNEQFF. DNA for the CDR3: TGTGCCAGTAGTATGGGGATAGCGGGGAGGGGATCCTACAATGAGCAGTTCTTC.

This chain connects TRBV7-8 to TRBJ1-3; tentatively, D is TRBD1 (6 bases). Germline V gives CDR1 SGHVS, CDR2 FQNEAQ. Trimming cost V 5 bases and J 4 bases, with 21 bases left between them. This CDR3 region has 17 residues. The CDR3 is CASSPLGGALAGNTIYF. CDR3 nucleotides: TGTGCCAGCAGCCCCCTAGGGGGAGCATTGGCAGGAAACACCATATATTTT.

The CDR3 loop is CASSLGASISKNIQYF. CDR3 DNA sequence: TGTGCCAGCAGTTTGGGGGCTAGCATATCCAAAAACATTCAGTACTTC. The V and J genes are TRBV28 and TRBJ2-4, with D perhaps TRBD1 (6 bases). Germline CDR1 is MDHEN and CDR2 is SYDVKM. V was cut by 3 bases and J by 2 bases, with 14 bases left in between. This CDR3 has 16 residues.